One T cell receptor (beta chain) is described in this entry. This receptor's antigen is unknown. No qualities accompany the bases; no much larger clone lies one base away. This entry belongs to a study of T cells in localized non-small cell lung cancer (dated by TCRdb to about 2020). With regard to the full study: T cell repertoires of 200 to 250 early-stage NSCLC patients were analyzed, with tumors being compared against uninvolved tumor-adjacent lungs. A mean age of around 69 years was recorded for the NSCLC patients, of whom more than 120 were male and about a hundred were female. All 250 or so NSCLC patients in the cohort were treatment-naive and had localized lung tumors that were resected. Summary of the overall study and its limitations: Higher blood T cell density associated with longer overall survival, while higher adjacent-lung clonality associated with shorter survival. Because multi-region tumor sequencing was not done, intratumor heterogeneity could not be ruled out. Uninvolved tumor-adjacent lung showed the highest T cell clonality, higher than tumor, which suggests more focused antigenic responses in the adjacent lung. Of the top 100 tumor clones, a median of about 53 were detected in paired uninvolved adjacent lung; 28 were also among that lung's top 100. Because the study design was exploratory, TCR variables were selected using unadjusted p-values without false-discovery rate correction.

The immunoSEQ Assay was used to sequence TCR beta CDR3 regions from DNA. In the authors' own workflow: T cell density was computed as TCR beta template counts normalized to usable DNA estimated by amplifying housekeeping genes. Using the preseqR package, richness was estimated by extrapolating to 120,000 templates for tissue samples and 400,000 templates for PBMC samples. Clonality was taken to be one minus Pielou's evenness. To identify tissue-enriched TCRs, differential abundance testing was run on productive amino-acid clonotypes with a minimum total count of 5 and an alpha of 0.1. The Jaccard Index and the Morisita Overlap Index were used to measure how much the repertoires overlapped between compartments. GLIPH grouped TCR beta CDR3s together with public tetramer-defined viral CDR3s, and a viral motif had to include at least three viral sequences and show V-gene enrichment. TCRdb re-hosts the immuneACCESS table, in-frame sequences only. Its copies lack some clones; in the studies checked, an unresolved V gene accounts for under half of them, and the cause for the rest is not known. The V and J calls and the clone size are those of that table, but D and trimming were determined from the DNA. Counted in this sample were 50,000 to 75,000 clones; approximately 90% of them appeared once. 20% to 25% of the sample is taken by the ten largest.

Counted from cysteine to phenylalanine, this CDR3 has 17 amino acids. Kept here is only the CDR3 DNA, which spans 51 bases and is read in frame from base 1. For CDR1 and CDR2, the germline V gene lists KGHSH and LQKENI. V and J lose 0 bases and 1 base, and a span of 13 bases separates them. At diagnosis, tumor, uninvolved tumor-adjacent lung and peripheral blood were collected and then preserved as a mix of FFPE and fresh-frozen material. For TCR repertoire profiling, blood samples were analyzed as peripheral blood mononuclear cells. Rearrangement joined TRBV18 to TRBJ1-5; TRBD1 might be the D gene, on 5 matching bases. The sequence was collected from a man between 40 and 75 years old with stage I squamous cell lung carcinoma. This specimen consisted of peripheral blood, obtained before any cancer treatment. The nucleotides read TGTGCCAGCTCACCACCGGGGGGATGGCGGAGCAATCAGCCCCAGCATTTT. This yields the protein CASSPPGGWRSNQPQHF.